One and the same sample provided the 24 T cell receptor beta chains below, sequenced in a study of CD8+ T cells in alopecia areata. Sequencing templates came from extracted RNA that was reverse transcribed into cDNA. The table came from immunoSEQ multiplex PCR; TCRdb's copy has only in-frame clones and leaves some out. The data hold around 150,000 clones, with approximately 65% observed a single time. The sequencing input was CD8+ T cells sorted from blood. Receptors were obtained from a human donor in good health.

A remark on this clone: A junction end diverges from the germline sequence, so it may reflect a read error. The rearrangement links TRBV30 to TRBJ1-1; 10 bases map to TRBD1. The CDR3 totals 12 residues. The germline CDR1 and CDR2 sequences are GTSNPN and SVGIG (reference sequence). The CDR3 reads CAWTGGNTEAFF. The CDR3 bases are TGTGCTTGGACAGGGGGGAACACTGAAGCTTTCTTT.

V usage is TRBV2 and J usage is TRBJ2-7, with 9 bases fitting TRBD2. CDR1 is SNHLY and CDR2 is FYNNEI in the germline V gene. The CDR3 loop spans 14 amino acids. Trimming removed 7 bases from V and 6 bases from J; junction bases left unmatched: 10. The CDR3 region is CASTGETSGLEQYF. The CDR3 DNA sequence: TGTGCCAGCACTGGTGAGACTAGCGGTCTCGAGCAGTACTTC.

The CDR3 loop reads CASREGMNTEAFF. The DNA of the CDR3 is TGTGCCAGCAGGGAAGGGATGAACACTGAAGCTTTCTTT. The genes are TRBV6-5 and TRBJ1-1; no reliable D call. Trimming removed 6 bases at V and 0 bases at J, with 8 bases between. The germline gives CDR1 MNHEY, CDR2 SVGAGI. CDR3 length equals 13 residues.

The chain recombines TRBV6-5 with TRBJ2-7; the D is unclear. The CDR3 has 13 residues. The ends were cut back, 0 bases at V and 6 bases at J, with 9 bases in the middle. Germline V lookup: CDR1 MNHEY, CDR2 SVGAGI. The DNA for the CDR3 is TGTGCCAGCAGTTACTCGGAACTCGGCGAGCAGTACTTC. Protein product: CASSYSELGEQYF.

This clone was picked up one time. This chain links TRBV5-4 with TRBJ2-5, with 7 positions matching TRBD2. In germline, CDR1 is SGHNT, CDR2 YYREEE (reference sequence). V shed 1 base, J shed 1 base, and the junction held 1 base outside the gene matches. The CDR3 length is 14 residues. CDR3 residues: CASSLPSGQETQYF. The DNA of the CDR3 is TGTGCCAGCAGCTTGCCTAGCGGCCAAGAGACCCAGTACTTC. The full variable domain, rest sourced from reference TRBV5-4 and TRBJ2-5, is ETGVTQSPTHLIKTRGQQVTLRCSSQSGHNTVSWYQQALGQGPQFIFQYYREEENGRGNFPPRFSGLQFPNYSSELNVNALELDDSALYLCASSLPSGQETQYFGPGTRLLVL.

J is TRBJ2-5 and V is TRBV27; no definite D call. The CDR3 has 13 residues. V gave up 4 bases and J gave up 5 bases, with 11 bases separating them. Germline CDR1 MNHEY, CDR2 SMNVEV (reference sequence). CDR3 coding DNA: TGTGCCAGCAGTTCGGACCTAGACGAGACCCAGTACTTC. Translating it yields CASSSDLDETQYF.

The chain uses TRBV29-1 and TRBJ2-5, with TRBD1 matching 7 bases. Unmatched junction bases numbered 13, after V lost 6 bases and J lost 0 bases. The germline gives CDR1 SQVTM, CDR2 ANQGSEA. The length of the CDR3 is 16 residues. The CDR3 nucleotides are TGCAGCGTCGACGAGACAGGGCGCTACAACCAAGAGACCCAGTACTTC. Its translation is CSVDETGRYNQETQYF.

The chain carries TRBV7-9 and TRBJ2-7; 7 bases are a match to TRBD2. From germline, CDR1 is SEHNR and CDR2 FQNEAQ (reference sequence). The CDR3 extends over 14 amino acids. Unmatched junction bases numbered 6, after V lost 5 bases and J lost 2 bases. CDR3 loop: CASSDQRDPYEQYF. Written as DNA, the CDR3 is TGTGCCAGCAGCGATCAGCGGGACCCCTACGAGCAGTACTTC.

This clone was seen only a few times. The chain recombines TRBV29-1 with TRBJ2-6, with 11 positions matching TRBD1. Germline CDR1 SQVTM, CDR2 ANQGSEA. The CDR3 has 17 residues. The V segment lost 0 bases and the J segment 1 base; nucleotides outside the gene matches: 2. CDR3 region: CSVEERDRGSGANVLTF. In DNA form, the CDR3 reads TGCAGCGTTGAAGAGCGGGACAGGGGGTCTGGGGCCAACGTCCTGACTTTC.

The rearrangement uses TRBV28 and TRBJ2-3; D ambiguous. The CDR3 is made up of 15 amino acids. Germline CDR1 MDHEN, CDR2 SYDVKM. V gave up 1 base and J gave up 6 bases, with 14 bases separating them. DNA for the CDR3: TGTGCCAGCAGTTTATCGCCGGGCCTTCAGGATACGCAGTATTTT. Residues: CASSLSPGLQDTQYF.

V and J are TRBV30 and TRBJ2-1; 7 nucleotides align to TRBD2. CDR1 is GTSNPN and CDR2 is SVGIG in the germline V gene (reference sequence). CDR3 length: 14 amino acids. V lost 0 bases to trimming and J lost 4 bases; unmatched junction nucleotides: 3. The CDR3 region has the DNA TGTGCCTGGAGTGTAGCGCGGGAGTACAATGAGCAGTTCTTC. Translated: CAWSVAREYNEQFF.

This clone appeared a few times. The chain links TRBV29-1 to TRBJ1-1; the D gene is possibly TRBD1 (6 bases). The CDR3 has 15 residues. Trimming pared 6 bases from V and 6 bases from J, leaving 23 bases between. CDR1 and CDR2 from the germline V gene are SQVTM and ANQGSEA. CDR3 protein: CSVALPTGRGAEAFF. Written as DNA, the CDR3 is TGCAGCGTCGCTCTTCCAACAGGGAGAGGTGCTGAAGCTTTCTTT.

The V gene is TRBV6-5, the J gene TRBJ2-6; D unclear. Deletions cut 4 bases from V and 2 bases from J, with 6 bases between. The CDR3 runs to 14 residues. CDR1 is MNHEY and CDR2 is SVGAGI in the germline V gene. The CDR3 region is CASSLFTGANVLTF. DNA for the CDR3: TGTGCCAGCAGTTTGTTCACTGGGGCCAACGTCCTGACTTTC.

The CDR3 loop reads CASSLTHSMNTEAFF. The CDR3 DNA reads TGTGCCAGCAGCTTAACGCACAGCATGAACACTGAAGCTTTCTTT. The chain recombines TRBV7-3 with TRBJ1-1; unclear D gene. This CDR3 comprises 15 residues. The V end was cut by 0 bases, the J end by 0 bases, with 8 bases between. CDR1 is SGHTA and CDR2 is FQGTGA in the germline V gene.

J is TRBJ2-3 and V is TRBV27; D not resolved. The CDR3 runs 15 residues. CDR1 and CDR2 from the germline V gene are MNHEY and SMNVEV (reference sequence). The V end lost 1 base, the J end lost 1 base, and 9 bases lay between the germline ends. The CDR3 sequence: CASSLWSGGTDTQYF. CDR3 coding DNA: TGTGCCAGCAGTTTATGGAGTGGCGGCACAGATACGCAGTATTTT.

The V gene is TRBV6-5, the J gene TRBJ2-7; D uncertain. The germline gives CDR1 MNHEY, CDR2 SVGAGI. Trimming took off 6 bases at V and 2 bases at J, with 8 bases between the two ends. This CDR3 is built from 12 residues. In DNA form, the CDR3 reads TGTGCCAGCAGGGGCGGACCCTACGAGCAGTACTTC. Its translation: CASRGGPYEQYF.

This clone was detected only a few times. CDR3 DNA sequence: TGTGCCAGCAGTGAATCGGCGGGTTCAGACGAGCAGTACTTC. It codes for CASSESAGSDEQYF. This sequence joins TRBV2 and TRBJ2-7; maybe TRBD2 (5 bases). The germline CDR1 and CDR2 sequences are SNHLY and FYNNEI. This CDR3 is built from 14 residues. V lost 2 bases and J lost 5, with 13 bases in between.

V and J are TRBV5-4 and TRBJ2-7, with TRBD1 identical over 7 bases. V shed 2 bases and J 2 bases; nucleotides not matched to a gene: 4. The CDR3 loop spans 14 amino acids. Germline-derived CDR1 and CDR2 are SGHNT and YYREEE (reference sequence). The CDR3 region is CASSFGTDTYEQYF. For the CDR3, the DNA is TGTGCCAGCAGCTTCGGGACAGACACCTACGAGCAGTACTTC. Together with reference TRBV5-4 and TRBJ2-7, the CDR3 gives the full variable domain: ETGVTQSPTHLIKTRGQQVTLRCSSQSGHNTVSWYQQALGQGPQFIFQYYREEENGRGNFPPRFSGLQFPNYSSELNVNALELDDSALYLCASSFGTDTYEQYFGPGTRLTVT.

CDR3 protein: CASSSLTLDLAVFPDTQYF. As DNA, the CDR3 is TGTGCCAGCAGCTCCCTCACTCTTGACTTGGCTGTGTTTCCAGATACGCAGTATTTT. The genes are TRBV11-2 and TRBJ2-3; no clear D gene. The CDR3 contains 19 residues. Germline CDR1 and CDR2: SGHAT and FQNNGV. Deletions cut 4 bases from V and 4 bases from J, with 27 bases between.

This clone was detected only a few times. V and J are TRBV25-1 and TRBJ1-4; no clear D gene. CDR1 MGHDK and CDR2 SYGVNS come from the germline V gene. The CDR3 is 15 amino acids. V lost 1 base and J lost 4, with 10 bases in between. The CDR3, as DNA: TGTGCCAGCAGTGAATCTAGGGATATTAATGAAAAACTGTTTTTT. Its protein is CASSESRDINEKLFF.

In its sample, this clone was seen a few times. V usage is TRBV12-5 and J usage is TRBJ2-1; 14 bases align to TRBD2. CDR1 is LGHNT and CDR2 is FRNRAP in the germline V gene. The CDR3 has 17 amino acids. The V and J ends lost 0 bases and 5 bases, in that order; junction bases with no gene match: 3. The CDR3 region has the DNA TGTGCTAGTGGTTTGGTGGGACTAGCGGGAGAACACAATGAGCAGTTCTTC. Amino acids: CASGLVGLAGEHNEQFF. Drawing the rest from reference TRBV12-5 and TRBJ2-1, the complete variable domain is DARVTQTPRHKVTEMGQEVTMRCQPILGHNTVFWYRQTMMQGLELLAYFRNRAPLDDSGMPKDRFSAEMPDATLATLKIQPSEPRDSAVYFCASGLVGLAGEHNEQFFGPGTRLTVL.

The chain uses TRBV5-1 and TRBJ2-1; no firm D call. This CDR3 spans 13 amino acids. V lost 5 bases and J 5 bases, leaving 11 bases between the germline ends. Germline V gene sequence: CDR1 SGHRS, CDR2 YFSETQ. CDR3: CASSSGNHNEQFF. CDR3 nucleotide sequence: TGCGCCAGCAGTTCTGGGAACCACAATGAGCAGTTCTTC.

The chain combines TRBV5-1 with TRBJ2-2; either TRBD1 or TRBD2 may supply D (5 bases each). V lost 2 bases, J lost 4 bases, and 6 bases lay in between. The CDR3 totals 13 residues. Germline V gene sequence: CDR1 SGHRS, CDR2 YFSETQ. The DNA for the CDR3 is TGCGCCAGCAGCTTTGGGGGCACCGGGGAGCTGTTTTTT. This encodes CASSFGGTGELFF.

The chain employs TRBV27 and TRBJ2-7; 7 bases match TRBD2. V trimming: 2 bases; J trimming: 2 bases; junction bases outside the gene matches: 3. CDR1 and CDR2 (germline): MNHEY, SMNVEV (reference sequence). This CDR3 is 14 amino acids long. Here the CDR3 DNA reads TGTGCCAGCAGTTTAGGGGACTATACCTACGAGCAGTACTTC. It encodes CASSLGDYTYEQYF.